The present entry profiles one T cell receptor (beta chain) with its context. The data belong to a study of T cell repertoires in cytomegalovirus infection. J lost 1 base, V lost 6 bases, and 6 bases had no gene match. The CDR3 has 15 residues. Germline-derived CDR1 and CDR2 are LNHDA and SQIVND (reference sequence). MiXCR, run by TCRdb on the reads, gives a single entry per CDR3 protein. The sample carries around 630,000 distinct CDR3 sequences, 24% recorded once. The sample comprised CD8+ T cells from PBMCs. The V gene is TRBV19, the J gene TRBJ1-1; 9 positions match TRBD1. This receptor was obtained from a human donor in good health (CMV status not recorded). Some clones in this sample may be carry-over from other donors' samples. The CDR3 bases are TGTGCCAGTAGACCCTGGACAGGGGAGAACACTGAAGCTTTCTTT. It yields the protein CASRPWTGENTEAFF.